These 10 T cell receptor beta chains were all obtained from the same sample, sequenced in a study of CD8 T cells in Susac syndrome. After extraction with the RNeasy kit, roughly 0.45 to 1 ug of the RNA was reverse transcribed using random hexamers. TCRdb called the immunoSEQ multiplex PCR reads again in MiXCR, with one record for every CDR3 protein. Altogether 150,000 to 200,000 distinct CDR3 sequences are present, around 94% being singletons, with the ten largest covering 0.099%. Sequencing was performed on CD4+ T cells from PBMCs. Receptor source: a human donor with Susac syndrome.

The genes are TRBV15 and TRBJ2-1, with D unresolved. The length of the CDR3 is 13 residues. Germline values: CDR1 LNHNV, CDR2 YYDKDF (reference sequence). V lost 3 bases, J lost 5 bases, and 8 bases lay in between. The CDR3 protein is CATSRGSHNEQFF. The CDR3 DNA follows: TGTGCCACCAGCAGGGGGTCACACAATGAGCAGTTCTTC. Complete variable domain (other parts from reference TRBV15 and TRBJ2-1): DAMVIQNPRYQVTQFGKPVTLSCSQTLNHNVMYWYQQKSSQAPKLLFHYYDKDFNNEADTPDNFQSRRPNTSFCFLDIRSPGLGDTAMYLCATSRGSHNEQFFGPGTRLTVL.

The chain joins TRBV7-9 to TRBJ1-1, with a tentative D call TRBD1 (5 bases). Germline CDR1 is SEHNR and CDR2 is FQNEAQ (reference sequence). This CDR3 has 16 amino acids. V was trimmed by 2 bases and J by 0 bases, leaving 13 bases between them. The CDR3 DNA reads as TGTGCCAGCAGCTTACTGGGACTCCTTATGAACACTGAAGCTTTCTTT. Translating it yields CASSLLGLLMNTEAFF.

This chain joins TRBV5-1 and TRBJ2-6; D remains ambiguous. The germline CDR1 and CDR2 sequences are SGHRS and YFSETQ. The ends were cut back, 4 bases at V and 1 base at J, with 12 bases in the middle. The CDR3 sequence is 16 residues long. For the CDR3, the DNA is TGCGCCAGCAGCGCCGATTTGGGTTCTGGGGCCAACGTCCTGACTTTC. This gives the protein CASSADLGSGANVLTF.

V gene TRBV18 combines with J gene TRBJ2-3; 7 nucleotides align to TRBD1. V shed 6 bases, J shed 2 bases, and the junction held 5 bases outside the gene matches. Germline V gene sequence: CDR1 KGHSH, CDR2 LQKENI. The CDR3 contains 14 residues. The CDR3 region has the DNA TGTGCCAGCTCGCCCGGACAGGACACAGATACGCAGTATTTT. Protein product: CASSPGQDTDTQYF.

V and J are TRBV4-1 and TRBJ1-1; possibly TRBD1 for D (5 bases). CDR3 length: 15 amino acids. The germline CDR1 and CDR2 sequences are MGHRA and YSYEKL. The V gene lost 2 bases and the J gene lost 0 bases, with 10 bases spanning the gap. CDR3 residues: CASSQSGGLNTEAFF. CDR3 coding DNA: TGCGCCAGCAGCCAATCGGGGGGTTTGAACACTGAAGCTTTCTTT.

This chain uses TRBV30 with TRBJ1-2; maybe TRBD1 (5 bases). The V end lost 3 bases, the J end lost 8 bases, and 19 bases lay between the germline ends. The CDR3 is 14 residues long. Germline CDR1 GTSNPN, CDR2 SVGIG (reference sequence). The DNA of the CDR3 is TGTGCCTGGAGACCCCCCGGGGACCCTCCGGGCTACACCTTC. As protein: CAWRPPGDPPGYTF.

The chain joins TRBV5-1 to TRBJ2-3; D remains unclear. Trimming pared 0 bases from V and 1 base from J, leaving 6 bases between. The CDR3 runs 14 residues. Per the germline V gene, CDR1 is SGHRS and CDR2 is YFSETQ. DNA for the CDR3: TGCGCCAGCAGCTTGGATCGGGGCACAGATACGCAGTATTTT. It translates to CASSLDRGTDTQYF.

The genes are TRBV28 and TRBJ2-2, with D uncertain. V was pared by 6 bases and J by 6 bases, with 17 bases between. The CDR3 sequence is 15 residues long. Germline loops: CDR1 MDHEN, CDR2 SYDVKM. This CDR3 is CASRDSRRRAGELFF. The CDR3 DNA reads TGTGCCAGCAGAGACTCCCGGAGAAGGGCCGGGGAGCTGTTTTTT.

The chain recombines TRBV12-3 or TRBV12-4 with TRBJ1-1, with D unresolved. The CDR3 consists of 12 residues. V lost 6 bases and J 8 bases, leaving 13 bases between the germline ends. The CDR3 loop reads CASSLGQLEAFF. CDR3 coding DNA: TGTGCCAGCAGCTTGGGCCAGCTCGAAGCTTTCTTT.

The chain recombines TRBV29-1 with TRBJ1-5; 7 bases align to TRBD1. The J segment lost 6 bases and the V segment lost 4 bases, leaving 6 bases of the junction unmatched. The CDR3 runs 13 residues. CDR1 and CDR2 (germline): SQVTM, ANQGSEA. The CDR3 nucleotides are TGCAGCGTTGCTCTTGCAGGGGGTCAGCCCCAGCATTTT. It is translated as CSVALAGGQPQHF.